What follows are 16 T cell receptor beta chains derived from one specimen sequenced in a study of OX40 agonist ivuxolimab in advanced cancers. Data came from immunoSEQ multiplex PCR; TCRdb stores just in-frame clones and leaves some out. The sample consists of 45,000 to 55,000 clones, 70% to 90% of them appearing once. This sample comprised CD4+ or CD8+ T cells sorted from blood, obtained in a trial of the OX40 agonist ivuxolimab. The receptors here all came from an adult with an advanced solid tumor such as melanoma, head and neck, liver or kidney cancer.

This chain joins TRBV19 and TRBJ1-5; no reliable D call. Trimming took 9 bases from V and 3 from J, leaving 15 bases between them. Germline CDR1 is LNHDA and CDR2 is SQIVND (reference sequence). This CDR3 spans 14 amino acids. The chain's CDR3 is CASCHDSVNQPQHF. CDR3 nucleotides: TGTGCCAGCTGCCATGACTCCGTCAATCAGCCCCAGCATTTT.

In regard to this clone: In the same sample, other DNA sequences code for this CDR3. V and J are TRBV7-6 and TRBJ2-2; D call uncertain. Between the trimmed V and J ends, which lost 1 base and 0 bases, there was a span of 6 bases. The germline CDR1 and CDR2 sequences are SGHVS and FNYEAQ. CDR3 size: 15 residues. Written as DNA, the CDR3 is TGTGCCAGCAGCTTAGGGACCGCGAACACCGGGGAGCTGTTTTTT. Translated, it gives CASSLGTANTGELFF. Variable domain in full (rest from reference TRBV7-6 and TRBJ2-2): GAGVSQSPRYKVTKRGQDVALRCDPISGHVSLYWYRQALGQGPEFLTYFNYEAQQDKSGLPNDRFSAERPEGSISTLTIQRTEQRDSAMYRCASSLGTANTGELFFGEGSRLTVL.

The gene calls are TRBV29-1 and TRBJ2-5; TRBD2 might be the D (6 bases). The ends were cut back, 8 bases at V and 3 bases at J, with 22 bases in the middle. Germline values: CDR1 SQVTM, CDR2 ANQGSEA. This CDR3 contains 15 residues. As DNA, the CDR3 is TGCAGCTCCGGAGGAGGGCCCGGGCGGGAAGAGACCCAGTACTTC. Translated, it gives CSSGGGPGREETQYF.

The chain couples TRBV15 to TRBJ2-3; D remains unclear. Per the germline V gene, CDR1 is LNHNV and CDR2 is YYDKDF (reference sequence). The V end was cut by 4 bases, the J end by 11 bases, with 16 bases between. The CDR3 is made up of 13 amino acids. CDR3 nucleotides: TGTGCCACCAGCACCGACCGACGCTCGAGGCAGTATTTT. It is translated as CATSTDRRSRQYF.

This chain uses TRBV18 with TRBJ2-1; 8 bases agree with TRBD2. CDR1 and CDR2 from the germline V gene are KGHSH and LQKENI. This CDR3 comprises 15 residues. J was trimmed by 8 bases and V by 2 bases; bases with no gene match: 8. The CDR3 DNA reads TGTGCCAGCTCACCAGCTTCGGGACTAGTGGATGAGCAGTTCTTC. Amino acid sequence: CASSPASGLVDEQFF.

The J gene is TRBJ2-3, the V gene TRBV18, with D perhaps assigned TRBD1 or TRBD2 (5 bases each). CDR1 and CDR2 (germline): KGHSH, LQKENI. V was shortened by 2 bases and J by 1 base, with 7 bases between the two germline ends. The CDR3 totals 14 residues. CDR3: CASSPGTGTDTQYF. The CDR3 DNA sequence: TGTGCCAGCTCACCAGGGACGGGCACAGATACGCAGTATTTT.

The chain uses TRBV13 and TRBJ2-5; 15 bases fit TRBD2. V lost 4 bases and J lost 11; bases outside the gene matches: 5. The CDR3 consists of 14 residues. CDR1 is PRHDT, CDR2 FYEKMQ, per germline (reference sequence). The CDR3 spells CASSSGLAGGEQYF. The DNA for the CDR3 is TGTGCCAGCAGCTCTGGACTAGCGGGAGGGGAGCAGTACTTC.

This clone came up a few times. V gene TRBV2 combines with J gene TRBJ2-5; 10 nucleotides line up with TRBD1. The CDR3 covers 14 residues. V trimming: 8 bases; J trimming: 5 bases; junction bases outside the gene matches: 8. The germline gives CDR1 SNHLY, CDR2 FYNNEI. CDR3 bases: TGTGCCAGCGCAGGGGGACAGGGGTGGGAGACCCAGTACTTC. Translating gives CASAGGQGWETQYF. Looking up the rest from reference TRBV2 and TRBJ2-5 gives the full variable domain: EPEVTQTPSHQVTQMGQEVILRCVPISNHLYFYWYRQILGQKVEFLVSFYNNEISEKSEIFDDQFSVERPDGSNFTLKIRSTKLEDSAMYFCASAGGQGWETQYFGPGTRLLVL.

The chain has TRBV6-5 and TRBJ1-2; 7 nucleotides line up with TRBD1. Germline V lookup: CDR1 MNHEY, CDR2 SVGAGI. The CDR3 covers 15 residues. V lost 2 bases to trimming and J lost 0 bases; unmatched junction nucleotides: 3. The CDR3 is CASSYQDRPNYGYTF. The CDR3 DNA follows: TGTGCCAGCAGTTACCAGGACAGGCCTAACTATGGCTACACCTTC.

This chain connects TRBV10-3 to TRBJ2-1; the D gene is possibly TRBD2 (5 bases). Trimming took off 0 bases at V and 13 bases at J, with 10 bases between the two ends. The CDR3 spans 12 residues. Germline V gene sequence: CDR1 ENHRY, CDR2 SYGVKD. CDR3: CAISESSTRQFF. For the CDR3, the DNA is TGTGCCATCAGTGAGTCTTCTACTAGACAGTTCTTC.

V usage is TRBV5-1 and J usage is TRBJ1-3; TRBD1 matches at 9 bases. Trimming at V came to 4 bases and at J to 3 bases, leaving 5 bases not matched to a gene. The CDR3 has 15 residues. The germline CDR1 and CDR2 sequences are SGHRS and YFSETQ. The CDR3 nucleotides read TGCGCCAGCAGCCCACCGACAGGGGGTGGAAACACCATATATTTT. It specifies CASSPPTGGGNTIYF.

The V gene is TRBV15, the J gene TRBJ1-1, with D possibly matching TRBD1 (5 bases). Per germline, CDR1 LNHNV and CDR2 YYDKDF (reference sequence). This CDR3 comprises 15 residues. V lost 0 bases to trimming and J lost 3 bases, with 11 bases between them. The CDR3 is CATSRDIGGYTEAFF. In DNA, the CDR3 is TGTGCCACCAGCAGAGATATTGGGGGGTACACTGAAGCTTTCTTT. The whole variable domain, filled in from reference TRBV15 and TRBJ1-1, reads DAMVIQNPRYQVTQFGKPVTLSCSQTLNHNVMYWYQQKSSQAPKLLFHYYDKDFNNEADTPDNFQSRRPNTSFCFLDIRSPGLGDTAMYLCATSRDIGGYTEAFFGQGTRLTVV.

V and J are TRBV5-1 and TRBJ2-2, with 11 bases identical to TRBD2. Germline CDR1 SGHRS, CDR2 YFSETQ. The junction had 3 bases not matched to a gene; V was cut back by 4 bases and J by 7 bases. This CDR3 is 14 amino acids long. Here the CDR3 reads CASSGGTSGGELFF. The CDR3 DNA follows: TGCGCCAGCAGCGGGGGGACTAGCGGCGGGGAGCTGTTTTTT.

V and J are TRBV5-1 and TRBJ2-5, with a possible D match to TRBD1 (6 bases). This CDR3 comprises 14 residues. CDR1 and CDR2 (germline): SGHRS, YFSETQ. V lost 3 bases and J lost 2, with 11 bases in between. The CDR3 coding sequence is TGCGCCAGCAGCTCGGGACAATTTCAAGAGACCCAGTACTTC. Its translation: CASSSGQFQETQYF.

The rearrangement links TRBV5-3 to TRBJ1-1; the match to TRBD1 covers 9 bases. TRBV5-3 is an ORF, with its function uncertain. The CDR3 has 18 residues. V dropped 1 base and J dropped 7; count of bases not matched to a gene: 17. The CDR3 sequence: CARSLNGQGTPGGDEAFF. The CDR3 DNA sequence: TGTGCCAGAAGCTTGAACGGACAGGGGACGCCCGGAGGGGATGAAGCTTTCTTT.

This rearrangement joins TRBV28 to TRBJ2-6; 9 bases line up with TRBD1. The CDR3 sequence is 18 residues long. Germline V lookup: CDR1 MDHEN, CDR2 SYDVKM. Trimming took 6 bases from V and 3 from J; bases not matched to a gene: 12. In DNA form, the CDR3 reads TGTGCCAGCAGCCCTACAACAGGGGGCGGAATTGGGGCCAACGTCCTGACTTTC. This sequence encodes CASSPTTGGGIGANVLTF. Using reference TRBV28 and TRBJ2-6 for the parts outside the CDR3, the full variable domain is DVKVTQSSRYLVKRTGEKVFLECVQDMDHENMFWYRQDPGLGLRLIYFSYDVKMKEKGDIPEGYSVSREKKERFSLILESASTNQTSMYLCASSPTTGGGIGANVLTFGAGSRLTVL.